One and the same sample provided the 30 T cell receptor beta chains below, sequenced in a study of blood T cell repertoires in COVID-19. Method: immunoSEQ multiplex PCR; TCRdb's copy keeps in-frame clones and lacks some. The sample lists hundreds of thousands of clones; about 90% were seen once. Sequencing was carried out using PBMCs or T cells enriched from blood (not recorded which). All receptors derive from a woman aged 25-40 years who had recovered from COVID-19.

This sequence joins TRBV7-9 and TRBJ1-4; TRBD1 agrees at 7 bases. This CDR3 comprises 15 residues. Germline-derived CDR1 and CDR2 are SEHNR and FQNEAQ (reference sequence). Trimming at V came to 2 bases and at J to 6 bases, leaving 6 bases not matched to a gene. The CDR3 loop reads CASSLTAGGHEKLFF. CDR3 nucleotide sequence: TGTGCCAGCAGCTTAACGGCAGGGGGGCATGAAAAACTGTTTTTT.

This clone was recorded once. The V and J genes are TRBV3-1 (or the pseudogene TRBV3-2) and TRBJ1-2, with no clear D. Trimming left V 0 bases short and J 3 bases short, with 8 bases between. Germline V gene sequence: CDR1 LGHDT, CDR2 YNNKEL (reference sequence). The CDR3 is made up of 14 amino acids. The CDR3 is CASSQDHRDYGYTF. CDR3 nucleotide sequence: TGTGCCAGCAGCCAAGATCACAGAGACTATGGCTACACCTTC.

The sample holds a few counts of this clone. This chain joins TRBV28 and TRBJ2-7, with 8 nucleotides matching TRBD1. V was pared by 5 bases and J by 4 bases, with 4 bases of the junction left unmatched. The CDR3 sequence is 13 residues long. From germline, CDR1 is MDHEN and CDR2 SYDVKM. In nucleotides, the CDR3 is TGTGCCAGCAGTCCCTGGACAGGGTACGAGCAGTACTTC. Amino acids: CASSPWTGYEQYF.

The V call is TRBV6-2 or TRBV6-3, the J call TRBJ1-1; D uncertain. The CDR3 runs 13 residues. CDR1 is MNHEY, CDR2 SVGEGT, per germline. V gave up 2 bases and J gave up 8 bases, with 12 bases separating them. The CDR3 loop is CASSYPLVPEAFF. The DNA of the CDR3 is TGTGCCAGCAGTTACCCCCTAGTCCCGGAAGCTTTCTTT.

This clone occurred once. The CDR3 coding sequence is TGTGCCAGCAGCAAAGCGGGGGGTGGGATTACAGATACGCAGTATTTT. Its protein product is CASSKAGGGITDTQYF. This sequence joins TRBV9 and TRBJ2-3; TRBD2 matches 9 bases. Germline assignment: CDR1 SGDLS and CDR2 YYNGEE. CDR3 length equals 16 residues. V was clipped by 4 bases and J by 3 bases; unmatched bases: 9.

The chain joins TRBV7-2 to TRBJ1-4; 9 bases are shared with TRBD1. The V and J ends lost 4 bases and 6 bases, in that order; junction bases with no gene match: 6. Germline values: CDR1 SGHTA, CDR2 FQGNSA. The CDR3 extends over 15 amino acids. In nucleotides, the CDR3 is TGTGCCAGCAGCTCCGGACAGGGGAGGGATGAAAAACTGTTTTTT. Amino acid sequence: CASSSGQGRDEKLFF. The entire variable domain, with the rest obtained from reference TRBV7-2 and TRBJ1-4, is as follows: GAGVSQSPSNKVTEKGKDVELRCDPISGHTALYWYRQSLGQGLEFLIYFQGNSAPDKSGLPSDRFSAERTGGSVSTLTIQRTQQEDSAVYLCASSSGQGRDEKLFFGSGTQLSVL.

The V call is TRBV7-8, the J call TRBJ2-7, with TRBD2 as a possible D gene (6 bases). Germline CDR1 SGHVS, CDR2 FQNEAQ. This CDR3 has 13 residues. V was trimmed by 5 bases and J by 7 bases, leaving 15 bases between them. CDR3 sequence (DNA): TGTGCCAGCAGCCCGTCCGTCGCGGGGGAGCAGTACTTC. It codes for CASSPSVAGEQYF.

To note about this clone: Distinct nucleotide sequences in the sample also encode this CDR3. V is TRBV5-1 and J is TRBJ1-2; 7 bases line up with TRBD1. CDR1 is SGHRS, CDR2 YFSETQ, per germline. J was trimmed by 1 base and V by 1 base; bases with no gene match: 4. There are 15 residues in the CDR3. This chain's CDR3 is CASSLSGGGNYGYTF. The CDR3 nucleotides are TGCGCCAGCAGCTTGTCAGGGGGTGGTAACTATGGCTACACCTTC. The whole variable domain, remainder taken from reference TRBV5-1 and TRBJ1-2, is KAGVTQTPRYLIKTRGQQVTLSCSPISGHRSVSWYQQTPGQGLQFLFEYFSETQRNKGNFPGRFSGRQFSNSRSEMNVSTLELGDSALYLCASSLSGGGNYGYTFGSGTRLTVV.

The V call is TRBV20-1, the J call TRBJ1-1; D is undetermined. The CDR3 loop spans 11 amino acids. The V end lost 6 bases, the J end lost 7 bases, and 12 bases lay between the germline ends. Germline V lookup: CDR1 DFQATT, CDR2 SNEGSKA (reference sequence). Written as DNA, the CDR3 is TGCAGTGCCACCTGGAGGGATGAAGCTTTCTTT. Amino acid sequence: CSATWRDEAFF.

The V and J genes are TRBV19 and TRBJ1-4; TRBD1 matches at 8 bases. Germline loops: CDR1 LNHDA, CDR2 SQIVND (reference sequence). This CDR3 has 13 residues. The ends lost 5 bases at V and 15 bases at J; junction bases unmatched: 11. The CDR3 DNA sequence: TGTGCCAGTAGTGCACACATCCAGGACAGGGTGTTTTTT. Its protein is CASSAHIQDRVFF.

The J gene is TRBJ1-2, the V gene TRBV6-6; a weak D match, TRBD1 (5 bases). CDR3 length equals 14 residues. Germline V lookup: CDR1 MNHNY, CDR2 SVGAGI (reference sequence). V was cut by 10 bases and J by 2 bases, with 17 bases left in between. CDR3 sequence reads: CAIGTEGGNYGYTF. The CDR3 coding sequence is TGTGCCATTGGGACTGAGGGAGGGAACTATGGCTACACCTTC.

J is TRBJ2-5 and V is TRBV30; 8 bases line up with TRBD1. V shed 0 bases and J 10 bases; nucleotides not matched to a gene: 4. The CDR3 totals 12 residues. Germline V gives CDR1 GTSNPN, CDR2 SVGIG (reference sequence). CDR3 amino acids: CAWSVTGGSQYF. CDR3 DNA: TGTGCCTGGAGTGTCACAGGGGGTAGCCAGTACTTC.

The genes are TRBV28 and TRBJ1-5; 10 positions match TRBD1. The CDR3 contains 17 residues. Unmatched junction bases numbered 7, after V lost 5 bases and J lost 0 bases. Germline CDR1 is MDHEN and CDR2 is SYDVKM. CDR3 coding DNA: TGTGCCAGCAGTCGATACGGGACAGGGGTTAGCAATCAGCCCCAGCATTTT. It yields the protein CASSRYGTGVSNQPQHF.

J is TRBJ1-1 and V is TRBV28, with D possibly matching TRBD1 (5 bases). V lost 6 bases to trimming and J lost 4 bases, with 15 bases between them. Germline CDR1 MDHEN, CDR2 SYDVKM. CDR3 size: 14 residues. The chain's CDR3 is CASSYTEGVTEAFF. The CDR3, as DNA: TGTGCCAGCAGCTATACAGAAGGGGTCACTGAAGCTTTCTTT.

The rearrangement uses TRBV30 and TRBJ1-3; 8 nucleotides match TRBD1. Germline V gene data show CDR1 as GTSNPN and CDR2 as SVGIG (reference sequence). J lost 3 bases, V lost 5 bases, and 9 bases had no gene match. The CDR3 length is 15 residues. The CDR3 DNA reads TGTGCCTGGGCTCAGGGGGCGCTTGTTGGAAACACCATATATTTT. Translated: CAWAQGALVGNTIYF. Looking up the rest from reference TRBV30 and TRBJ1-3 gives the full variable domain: SQTIHQWPATLVQPVGSPLSLECTVEGTSNPNLYWYRQAAGRGLQLLFYSVGIGQISSEVPQNLSASRPQDRQFILSSKKLLLSDSGFYLCAWAQGALVGNTIYFGEGSWLTVV.

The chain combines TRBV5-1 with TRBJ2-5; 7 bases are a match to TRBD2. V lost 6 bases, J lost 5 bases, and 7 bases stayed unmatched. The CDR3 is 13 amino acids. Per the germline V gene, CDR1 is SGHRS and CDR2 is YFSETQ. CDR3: CASTQSGDETQYF. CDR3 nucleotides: TGCGCCAGCACCCAGAGCGGGGATGAGACCCAGTACTTC.

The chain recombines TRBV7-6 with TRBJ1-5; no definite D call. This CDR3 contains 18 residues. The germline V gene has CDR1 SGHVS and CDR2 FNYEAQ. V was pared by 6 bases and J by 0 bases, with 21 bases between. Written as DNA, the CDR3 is TGTGCCAGCAGTTTGGAAAGGGCGCGGGTCAATAGCAATCAGCCCCAGCATTTT. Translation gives CASSLERARVNSNQPQHF.

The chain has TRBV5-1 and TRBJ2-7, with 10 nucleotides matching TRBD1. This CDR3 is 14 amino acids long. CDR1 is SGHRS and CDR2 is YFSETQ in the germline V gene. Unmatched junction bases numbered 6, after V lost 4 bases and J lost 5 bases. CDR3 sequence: CASSPSGTGDEQYF. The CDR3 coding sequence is TGCGCCAGCAGCCCTTCCGGGACAGGGGACGAGCAGTACTTC.

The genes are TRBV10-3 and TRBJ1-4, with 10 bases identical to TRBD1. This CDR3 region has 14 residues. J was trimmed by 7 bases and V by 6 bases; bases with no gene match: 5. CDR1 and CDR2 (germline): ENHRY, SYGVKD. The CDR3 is CAISPGQGSEKLFF. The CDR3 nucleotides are TGTGCCATCAGCCCGGGACAGGGGTCTGAAAAACTGTTTTTT.

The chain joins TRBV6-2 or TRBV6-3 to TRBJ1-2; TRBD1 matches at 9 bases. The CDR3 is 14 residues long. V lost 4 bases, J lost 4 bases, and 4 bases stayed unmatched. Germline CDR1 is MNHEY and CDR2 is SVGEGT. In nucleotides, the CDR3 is TGTGCCAGCAGTTCCGGGACAGGGATCTATGGCTACACCTTC. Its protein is CASSSGTGIYGYTF.

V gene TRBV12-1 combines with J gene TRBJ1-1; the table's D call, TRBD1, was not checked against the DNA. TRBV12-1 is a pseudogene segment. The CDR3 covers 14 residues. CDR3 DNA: TGTGCCAGCAGCTTTGGACAGGGCGAGACTGAAGCTTTCTTT. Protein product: CASSFGQGETEAFF.

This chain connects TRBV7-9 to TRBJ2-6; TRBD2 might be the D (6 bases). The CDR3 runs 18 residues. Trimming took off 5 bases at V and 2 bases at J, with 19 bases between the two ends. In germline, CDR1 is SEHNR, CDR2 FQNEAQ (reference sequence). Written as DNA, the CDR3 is TGTGCCAGCAGCAACCCGGGGCGGGGACCGGCTGGGGCCAACGTCCTGACTTTC. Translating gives CASSNPGRGPAGANVLTF.

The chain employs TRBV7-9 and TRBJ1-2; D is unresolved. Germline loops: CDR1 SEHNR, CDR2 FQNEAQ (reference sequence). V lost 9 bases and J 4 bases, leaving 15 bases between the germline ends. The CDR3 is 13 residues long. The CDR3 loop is CASSLEGTYGYTF. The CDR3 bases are TGTGCCAGTTCCCTTGAGGGAACCTATGGCTACACCTTC.

CDR3 DNA sequence: TGTGCCAGCAGCCCCCGGACAGGACGAACCTACGAGCAGTACTTC. It yields the protein CASSPRTGRTYEQYF. The chain combines TRBV7-6 with TRBJ2-7; 7 bases are shared with TRBD1. The J segment lost 2 bases and the V segment lost 5 bases, leaving 9 bases of the junction unmatched. Per germline, CDR1 SGHVS and CDR2 FNYEAQ. The CDR3 loop spans 15 amino acids.

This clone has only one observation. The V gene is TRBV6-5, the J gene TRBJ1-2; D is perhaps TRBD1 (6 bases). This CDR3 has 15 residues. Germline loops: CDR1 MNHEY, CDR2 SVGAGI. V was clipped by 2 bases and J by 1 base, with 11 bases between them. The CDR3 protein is CASSYPDRSNYGYTF. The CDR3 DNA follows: TGTGCCAGCAGTTACCCCGACAGGAGTAACTATGGCTACACCTTC.

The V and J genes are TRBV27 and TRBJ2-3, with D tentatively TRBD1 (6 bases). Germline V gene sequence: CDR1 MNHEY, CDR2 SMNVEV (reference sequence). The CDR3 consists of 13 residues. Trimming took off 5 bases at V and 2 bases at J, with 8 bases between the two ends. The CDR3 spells CASSRTVTDTQYF. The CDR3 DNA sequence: TGTGCCAGCAGTAGGACAGTCACAGATACGCAGTATTTT.

CDR3 protein: CAGGTGAPYEQYF. The CDR3 region has the DNA TGTGCCGGGGGGACAGGGGCCCCCTACGAGCAGTACTTC. V and J are TRBV28 and TRBJ2-7; 10 bases fit TRBD1. Germline CDR1 MDHEN, CDR2 SYDVKM. The CDR3 sequence is 13 residues long. J gave up 2 bases and V 11 bases, and 6 bases lay outside the gene matches.

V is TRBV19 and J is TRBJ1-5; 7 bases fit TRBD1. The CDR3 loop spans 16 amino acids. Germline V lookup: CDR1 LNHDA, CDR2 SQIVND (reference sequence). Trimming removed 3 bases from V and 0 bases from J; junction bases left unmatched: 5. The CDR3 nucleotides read TGTGCCAGTAGTATCGGGACAGCATATAGCAATCAGCCCCAGCATTTT. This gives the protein CASSIGTAYSNQPQHF.

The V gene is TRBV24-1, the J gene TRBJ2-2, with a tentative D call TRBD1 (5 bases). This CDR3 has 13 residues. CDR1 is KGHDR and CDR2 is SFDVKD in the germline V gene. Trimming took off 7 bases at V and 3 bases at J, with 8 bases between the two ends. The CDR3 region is CATRDTYTGELFF. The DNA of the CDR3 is TGTGCCACCAGGGACACCTACACCGGGGAGCTGTTTTTT.

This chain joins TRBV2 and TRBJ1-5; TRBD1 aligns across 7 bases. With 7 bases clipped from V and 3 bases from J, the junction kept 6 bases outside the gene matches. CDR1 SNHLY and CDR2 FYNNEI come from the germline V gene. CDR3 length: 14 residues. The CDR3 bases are TGTGCCAGCAAGGTGGGACAGCTCAATCAGCCCCAGCATTTT. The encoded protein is CASKVGQLNQPQHF.